These 19 T cell receptor beta chains were sequenced from one sample in a study of T-cell memory formation after mild COVID-19. One entry per CDR3 protein results from TCRdb running MiXCR on the 5' RACE reads. The sample has about 270,000 distinct CDR3 sequences; about 16% are singletons. Sequenced input: PBMCs or a T cell subset sorted from them (not recorded which). These receptors were taken from a man younger than 30 who had mild COVID-19 (a few samples of this study predate the infection). Cell type and time point are not known.

The chain couples TRBV12-3 or TRBV12-4 to TRBJ2-7; perhaps D is TRBD1 or TRBD2 (5 bases each). The ends were cut back, 2 bases at V and 6 bases at J, with 11 bases in the middle. This CDR3 is built from 13 residues. Here the CDR3 reads CASSLSLGTEQYV. CDR3 DNA: TGTGCCAGCAGTTTAAGTCTAGGGACCGAGCAGTACGTC.

The gene calls are TRBV18 and TRBJ2-3, with TRBD1 identical over 12 bases. Germline values: CDR1 KGHSH, CDR2 LQKENI. This CDR3 region has 16 residues. Trimming at V came to 9 bases and at J to 6 bases, leaving 13 bases not matched to a gene. The CDR3 is CASQVARDRGPDTQYF. CDR3 in DNA: TGTGCCAGTCAAGTTGCCCGGGACAGGGGGCCTGATACGCAGTATTTT. The variable domain in full, with the rest retrieved from reference TRBV18 and TRBJ2-3, is NAGVMQNPRHLVRRRGQEARLRCSPMKGHSHVYWYRQLPEEGLKFMVYLQKENIIDESGMPKERFSAEFPKEGPSILRIQQVVRGDSAAYFCASQVARDRGPDTQYFGPGTRLTVL.

This clonotype was found a few times. CDR3 DNA sequence: TGTGCCAGCAGGACCGCGGGCCCAAACTACGAGCAGTACTTC. Protein: CASRTAGPNYEQYF. This sequence joins TRBV27 and TRBJ2-7; perhaps TRBD2 as D (5 bases). CDR3 length equals 14 residues. Germline CDR1 MNHEY, CDR2 SMNVEV (reference sequence). V was pared by 6 bases and J by 3 bases, with 15 bases between.

This clonotype was counted at least ten times. V usage is TRBV2 and J usage is TRBJ2-5; D ambiguous. V lost 2 bases to trimming and J lost 1 base, with 5 bases between them. The germline V gene encodes CDR1 SNHLY and CDR2 FYNNEI. This CDR3 spans 13 amino acids. CDR3: CASSEISQETQYF. CDR3 nucleotide sequence: TGTGCCAGCAGTGAAATCAGCCAAGAGACCCAGTACTTC. Based on the CDR3 plus reference TRBV2 and TRBJ2-5, the full variable domain is EPEVTQTPSHQVTQMGQEVILRCVPISNHLYFYWYRQILGQKVEFLVSFYNNEISEKSEIFDDQFSVERPDGSNFTLKIRSTKLEDSAMYFCASSEISQETQYFGPGTRLLVL.

Only a few counts were recorded for this clonotype. The rearrangement links TRBV27 to TRBJ2-1; weak D call: TRBD2 (5 bases). V lost 6 bases, J lost 1 base, and 10 bases lay in between. The germline V gene has CDR1 MNHEY and CDR2 SMNVEV (reference sequence). The CDR3 totals 14 residues. CDR3 residues: CASRDSGSYNEQFF. CDR3 bases: TGTGCCAGCAGGGACTCTGGGTCCTACAATGAGCAGTTCTTC.

The chain is built from TRBV21-1 and TRBJ1-2. TRBV21-1 is a pseudogene locus. The CDR3 has 13 residues. In DNA, the CDR3 is TGTGCCAGCAGCAAAGCCGGGGTCTATGGCTACACCTTC. It is translated as CASSKAGVYGYTF.

The V and J genes are TRBV29-1 and TRBJ2-7; D unclear. The germline CDR1 and CDR2 sequences are SQVTM and ANQGSEA. This CDR3 has 15 amino acids. V shed 0 bases and J shed 5 bases, with 17 bases lying between them. The CDR3 nucleotides read TGCAGCGTTGAAGAGGGCCCCGAACCCAGCGACGAGCAGTACGTC. This codes for CSVEEGPEPSDEQYV.

The genes are TRBV27 and TRBJ1-5; TRBD1 matches 9 bases. V trimming: 5 bases; J trimming: 7 bases; junction bases outside the gene matches: 9. The length of the CDR3 is 15 residues. The germline V gene encodes CDR1 MNHEY and CDR2 SMNVEV (reference sequence). The CDR3 loop is CASSPGQGNYQPQHF. The CDR3 DNA reads TGTGCCAGCAGTCCGGGACAGGGAAATTACCAGCCCCAGCATTTT.

This chain connects TRBV6-5 to TRBJ1-1, with D hard to call. Trimming shortened V by 1 base and J by 5 bases, and 5 bases separated the two germline ends. The CDR3 consists of 12 residues. Germline V gives CDR1 MNHEY, CDR2 SVGAGI. The CDR3 sequence is CASSYWGTEAFF. In nucleotides, the CDR3 is TGTGCCAGCAGTTACTGGGGAACTGAAGCTTTCTTT.

This clonotype was seen a handful of times. The J gene is TRBJ2-5, the V gene TRBV18; 9 bases match TRBD2. The CDR3 has 15 amino acids. Germline CDR1 and CDR2: KGHSH and LQKENI. The V and J ends lost 3 bases and 1 base, in that order; junction bases with no gene match: 3. The CDR3: CASSPRTSAQETQYF. The CDR3 bases are TGTGCCAGCTCACCTAGGACTAGCGCCCAAGAGACCCAGTACTTC.

This clonotype was counted between two and nine times. V is TRBV15 and J is TRBJ1-4; 8 bases fit TRBD1. The CDR3 length is 15 residues. After removal of 7 bases from V and 0 bases from J, the junction contained 4 bases not matched to a gene. Looked up from germline, CDR1 is LNHNV and CDR2 is YYDKDF (reference sequence). The CDR3 nucleotides read TGTGCCACCACACCACAGGGGGCAACTAATGAAAAACTGTTTTTT. As protein: CATTPQGATNEKLFF.

This rearrangement joins TRBV19 to TRBJ2-1; no reliable D call. Between the trimmed V and J ends, which lost 5 bases and 2 bases, there was a span of 16 bases. Germline CDR1 and CDR2: LNHDA and SQIVND (reference sequence). This CDR3 contains 16 residues. The CDR3 loop is CASSQSSLPPYNEQFF. The CDR3 DNA is TGTGCCAGTAGTCAAAGTAGCCTTCCCCCCTACAATGAGCAGTTCTTC.

The V gene is TRBV14, the J gene TRBJ2-1; 7 bases are a match to TRBD1. The CDR3 length is 17 residues. The V and J ends lost 5 bases and 7 bases, in that order; junction bases with no gene match: 17. Germline values: CDR1 SGHDN, CDR2 FVKESK. CDR3 sequence: CASSWRPTGLVRNEQFF. DNA of the CDR3: TGTGCCAGCAGCTGGCGTCCGACAGGGCTCGTGAGAAATGAGCAGTTCTTC.

The chain employs TRBV29-1 and TRBJ2-5; D unresolved. Germline V gene sequence: CDR1 SQVTM, CDR2 ANQGSEA. Trimming removed 4 bases from V and 5 bases from J, with 11 bases in between. The CDR3 has 12 residues. The CDR3 sequence is CSVVTFGETQYF. The CDR3 DNA reads as TGCAGCGTTGTAACTTTTGGTGAGACCCAGTACTTC.

The V call is TRBV6-6, the J call TRBJ2-7; D uncertain. The CDR3 contains 13 residues. CDR1 is MNHNY and CDR2 is SVGAGI in the germline V gene (reference sequence). V dropped 5 bases and J dropped 2 bases, with 10 bases sitting between them. CDR3 region: CASSPASTYEQYV. Here the CDR3 DNA reads TGTGCCAGCAGTCCAGCCTCTACCTACGAGCAGTACGTC.

At least ten counts were recorded for this clonotype. The genes are TRBV7-9 and TRBJ2-3; 10 bases agree with TRBD2. The CDR3 is made up of 14 amino acids. From germline, CDR1 is SEHNR and CDR2 FQNEAQ (reference sequence). With 6 bases clipped from V and 6 bases from J, the junction kept 6 bases outside the gene matches. For the CDR3, the DNA is TGTGCCAGCAGTCCGGGACTAGCGCTCGATACGCAGTATTTT. Translating gives CASSPGLALDTQYF. Drawing the rest from reference TRBV7-9 and TRBJ2-3, the complete variable domain is DTGVSQNPRHKITKRGQNVTFRCDPISEHNRLYWYRQTLGQGPEFLTYFQNEAQLEKSRLLSDRFSAERPKGSFSTLEIQRTEQGDSAMYLCASSPGLALDTQYFGPGTRLTVL.

This clonotype appeared a few times. The rearrangement joins TRBV29-1 to TRBJ2-7; no reliable D call. This CDR3 contains 12 residues. CDR1 and CDR2 from the germline V gene are SQVTM and ANQGSEA. V shed 7 bases and J shed 3 bases, with 13 bases lying between them. The CDR3 DNA reads as TGCAGCGCCGGTCGCGGCAGCTACGAGCAGTACTTC. This translates into CSAGRGSYEQYF.

This clonotype was seen a handful of times. The chain combines TRBV15 with TRBJ2-3; maybe TRBD2 (5 bases). CDR3 length: 16 residues. Germline V gives CDR1 LNHNV, CDR2 YYDKDF (reference sequence). The V end was cut by 1 base, the J end by 0 bases, with 11 bases between. This CDR3 reads CATSRGRGSSTDTQYF. The CDR3 DNA follows: TGTGCCACCAGCAGAGGCCGGGGTTCTAGCACAGATACGCAGTATTTT.

This clonotype was seen a few times. The chain couples TRBV3-1 to TRBJ2-1; weak D call: TRBD2 (5 bases). CDR1 is LGHDT and CDR2 is YNNKEL in the germline V gene (reference sequence). The CDR3 runs to 15 residues. V lost 1 base and J 8 bases, leaving 15 bases between the germline ends. The CDR3 coding sequence is TGTGCCAGCAGCCAAGGAAGAGGCGGGCGAGATGAGCAGTTCTTC. The encoded protein is CASSQGRGGRDEQFF.